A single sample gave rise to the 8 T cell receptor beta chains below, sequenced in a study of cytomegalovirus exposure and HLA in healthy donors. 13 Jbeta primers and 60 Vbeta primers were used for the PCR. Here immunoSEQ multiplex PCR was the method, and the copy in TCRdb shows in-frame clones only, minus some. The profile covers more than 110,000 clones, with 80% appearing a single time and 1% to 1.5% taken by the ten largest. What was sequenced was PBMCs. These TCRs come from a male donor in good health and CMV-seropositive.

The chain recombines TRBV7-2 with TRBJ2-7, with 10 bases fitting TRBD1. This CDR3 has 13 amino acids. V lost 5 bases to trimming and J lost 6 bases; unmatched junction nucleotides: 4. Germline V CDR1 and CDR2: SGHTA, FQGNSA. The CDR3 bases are TGTGCCAGCAGCCGGGACAGGGGAGTCGAGCAGTACTTC. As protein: CASSRDRGVEQYF.

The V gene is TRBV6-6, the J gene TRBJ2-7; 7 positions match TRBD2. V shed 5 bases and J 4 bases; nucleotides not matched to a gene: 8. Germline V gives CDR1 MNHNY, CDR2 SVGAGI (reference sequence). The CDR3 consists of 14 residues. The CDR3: CASSTGTNLYEQYF. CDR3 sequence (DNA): TGTGCCAGCAGTACCGGGACTAATTTATACGAGCAGTACTTC.

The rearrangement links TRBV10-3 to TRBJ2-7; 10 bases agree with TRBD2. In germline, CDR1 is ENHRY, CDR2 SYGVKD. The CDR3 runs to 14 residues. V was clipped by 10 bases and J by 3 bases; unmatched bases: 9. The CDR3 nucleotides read TGTGCCACAGAAGAAGCGGGAGGGGTCTACGAGCAGTACTTC. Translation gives CATEEAGGVYEQYF.

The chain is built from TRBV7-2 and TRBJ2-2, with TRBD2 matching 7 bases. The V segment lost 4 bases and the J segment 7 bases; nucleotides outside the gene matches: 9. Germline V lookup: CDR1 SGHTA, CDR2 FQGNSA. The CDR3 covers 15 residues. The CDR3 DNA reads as TGTGCCAGCAGCTGGAGACTAGCCCTCAGCGGGGAGCTGTTTTTT. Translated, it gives CASSWRLALSGELFF.

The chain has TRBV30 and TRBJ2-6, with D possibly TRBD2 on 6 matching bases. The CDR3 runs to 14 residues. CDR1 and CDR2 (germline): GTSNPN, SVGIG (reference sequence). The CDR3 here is CAAGLHSGANVLTF. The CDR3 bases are TGTGCGGCGGGGCTGCACTCTGGGGCCAACGTCCTGACTTTC.

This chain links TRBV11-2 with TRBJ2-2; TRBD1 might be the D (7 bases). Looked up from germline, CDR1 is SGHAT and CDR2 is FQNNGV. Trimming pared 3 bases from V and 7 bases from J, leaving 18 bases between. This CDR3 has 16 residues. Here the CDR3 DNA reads TGTGCCAGCAGCTTCCCGGCGCAGGGGGGAATCGGGGAGCTGTTTTTT. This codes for CASSFPAQGGIGELFF.

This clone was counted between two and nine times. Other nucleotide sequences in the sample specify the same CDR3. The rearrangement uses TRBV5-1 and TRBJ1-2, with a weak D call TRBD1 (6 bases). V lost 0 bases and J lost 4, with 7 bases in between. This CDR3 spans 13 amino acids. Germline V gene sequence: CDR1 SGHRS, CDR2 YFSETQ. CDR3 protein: CASSLEGGYGYTF. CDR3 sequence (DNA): TGCGCCAGCAGCTTGGAAGGGGGCTATGGCTACACCTTC.

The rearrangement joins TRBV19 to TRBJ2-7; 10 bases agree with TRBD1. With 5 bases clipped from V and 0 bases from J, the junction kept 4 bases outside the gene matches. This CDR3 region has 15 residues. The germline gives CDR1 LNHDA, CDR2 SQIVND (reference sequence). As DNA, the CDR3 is TGTGCCAGTAGTCCGACAGGGGGCGCCTCCTACGAGCAGTACTTC. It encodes CASSPTGGASYEQYF. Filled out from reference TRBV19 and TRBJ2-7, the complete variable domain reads DGGITQSPKYLFRKEGQNVTLSCEQNLNHDAMYWYRQDPGQGLRLIYYSQIVNDFQKGDIAEGYSVSREKKESFPLTVTSAQKNPTAFYLCASSPTGGASYEQYFGPGTRLTVT.